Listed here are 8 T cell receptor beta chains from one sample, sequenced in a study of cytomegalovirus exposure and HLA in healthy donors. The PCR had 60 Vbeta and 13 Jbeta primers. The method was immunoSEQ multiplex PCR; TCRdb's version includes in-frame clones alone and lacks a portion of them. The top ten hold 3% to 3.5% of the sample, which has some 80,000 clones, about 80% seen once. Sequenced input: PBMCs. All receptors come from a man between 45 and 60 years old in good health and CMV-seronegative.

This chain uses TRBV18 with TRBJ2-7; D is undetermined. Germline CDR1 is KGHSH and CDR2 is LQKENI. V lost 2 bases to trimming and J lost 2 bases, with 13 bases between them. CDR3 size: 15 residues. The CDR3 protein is CASSPFTTQTYEQYF. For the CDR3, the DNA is TGTGCCAGCTCACCATTTACGACACAGACCTACGAGCAGTACTTC.

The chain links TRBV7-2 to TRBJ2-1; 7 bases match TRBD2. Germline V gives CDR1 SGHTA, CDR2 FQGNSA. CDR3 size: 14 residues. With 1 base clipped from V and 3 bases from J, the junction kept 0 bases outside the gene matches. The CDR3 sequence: CASSLGGGYNEQFF. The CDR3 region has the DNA TGTGCCAGCAGCTTAGGGGGGGGCTACAATGAGCAGTTCTTC.

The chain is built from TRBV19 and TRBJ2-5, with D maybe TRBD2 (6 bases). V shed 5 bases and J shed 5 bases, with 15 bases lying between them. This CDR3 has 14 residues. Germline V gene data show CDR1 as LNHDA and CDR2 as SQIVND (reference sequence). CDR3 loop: CASSHTRRGETQYF. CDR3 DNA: TGTGCCAGTAGTCATACTAGGCGGGGTGAGACCCAGTACTTC.

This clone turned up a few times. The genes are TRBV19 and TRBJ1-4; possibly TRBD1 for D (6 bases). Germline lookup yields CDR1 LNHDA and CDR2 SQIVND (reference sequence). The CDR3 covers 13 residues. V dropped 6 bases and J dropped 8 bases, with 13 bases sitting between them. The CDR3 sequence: CASRGQSYEKLFF. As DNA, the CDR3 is TGTGCCAGTAGAGGACAGAGCTACGAAAAACTGTTTTTT.

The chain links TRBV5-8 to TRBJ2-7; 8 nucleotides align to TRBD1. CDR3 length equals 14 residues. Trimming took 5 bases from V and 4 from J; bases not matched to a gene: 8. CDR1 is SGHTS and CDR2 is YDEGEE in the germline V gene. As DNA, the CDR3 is TGTGCCAGCAGTTGGAGGCAGGGGGCGTACGAGCAGTACTTC. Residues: CASSWRQGAYEQYF.

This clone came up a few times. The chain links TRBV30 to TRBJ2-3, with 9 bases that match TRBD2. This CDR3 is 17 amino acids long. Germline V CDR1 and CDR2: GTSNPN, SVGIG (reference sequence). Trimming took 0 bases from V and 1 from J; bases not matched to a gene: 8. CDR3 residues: CAWSVQVERGGTDTQYF. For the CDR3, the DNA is TGTGCCTGGAGTGTACAGGTTGAGCGGGGGGGCACAGATACGCAGTATTTT.

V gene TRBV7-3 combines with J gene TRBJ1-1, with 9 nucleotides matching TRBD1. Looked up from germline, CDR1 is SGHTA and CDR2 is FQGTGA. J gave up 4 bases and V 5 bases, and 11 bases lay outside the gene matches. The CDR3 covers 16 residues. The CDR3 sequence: CASSPRGTGSGTEAFF. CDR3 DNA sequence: TGTGCCAGCAGCCCACGGGGGACAGGGTCGGGCACTGAAGCTTTCTTT.

CDR3 amino acids: CASSDGGGPISTDTQYF. DNA for the CDR3: TGCGCCAGCAGTGACGGCGGGGGGCCCATCTCCACAGATACGCAGTATTTT. The genes are TRBV10-1 and TRBJ2-3; 8 bases align to TRBD2. Germline trimming cut 3 bases from V and 2 bases from J; bases unmatched to any gene: 10. The V gene's germline CDR1 is WNHNN and CDR2 SYGVQD (reference sequence). The CDR3 contains 17 residues.